The entry below describes one T cell receptor beta chain. Its antigen is still unknown. Donation came from healthy Caucasian individuals in Russia who were aged 6 to 90. V lost 1 base and J 1 base, leaving 11 bases between the germline ends. From germline, CDR1 is LGHNA and CDR2 YNFKEQ. The CDR3 spans 16 residues. This entry belongs to a study of blood T cells in healthy people across ages. Study details: About one barcoded beta molecule was captured per two T cells (by template switching).

Using a J-beta primer mix together with a sample-barcoded 5' primer, a second PCR was run for roughly 6 to 12 cycles. TCRdb analysed the 5' RACE reads with MiXCR anew, one entry per CDR3 protein. The sample contains hundreds of thousands of distinct CDR3 sequences, approximately 59% of which appear only once. The study's findings and limits: PBMCs went unsorted, and a conclusive naive versus antigen-experienced comparison was therefore prevented. There were more naive CD4+ cells and higher diversity in long-lived donors than in aged donors.

The sequence derives from a man aged 25 to 45 in good health. The chain links TRBV4-2 to TRBJ2-1, with a weak D call TRBD1 (7 bases). Sequenced input: blood. CDR3 DNA: TGTGCCAGCAGCCAAGGCCCAGGGGGGTCCTACAATGAGCAGTTCTTC. Its translation is CASSQGPGGSYNEQFF.